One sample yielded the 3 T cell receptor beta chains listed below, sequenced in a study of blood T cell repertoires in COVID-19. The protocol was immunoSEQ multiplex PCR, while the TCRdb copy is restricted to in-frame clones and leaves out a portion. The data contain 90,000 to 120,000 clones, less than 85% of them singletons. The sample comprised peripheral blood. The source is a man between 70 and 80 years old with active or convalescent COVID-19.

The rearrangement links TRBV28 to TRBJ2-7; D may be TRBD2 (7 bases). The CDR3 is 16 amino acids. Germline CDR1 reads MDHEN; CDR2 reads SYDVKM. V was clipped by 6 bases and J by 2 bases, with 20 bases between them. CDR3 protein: CASRPWGRENPYEQYF. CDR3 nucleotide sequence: TGTGCCAGCAGACCATGGGGGCGGGAGAACCCCTACGAGCAGTACTTC.

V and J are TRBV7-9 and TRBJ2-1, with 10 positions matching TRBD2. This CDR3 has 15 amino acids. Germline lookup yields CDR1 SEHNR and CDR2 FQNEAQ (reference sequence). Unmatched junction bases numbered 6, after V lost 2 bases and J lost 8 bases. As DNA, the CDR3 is TGTGCCAGCAGCTTACAGCGGGAGGGCCGGTATGAGCAGTTCTTC. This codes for CASSLQREGRYEQFF.

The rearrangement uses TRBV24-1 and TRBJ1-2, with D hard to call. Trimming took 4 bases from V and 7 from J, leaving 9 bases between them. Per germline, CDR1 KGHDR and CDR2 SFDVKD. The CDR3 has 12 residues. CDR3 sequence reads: CATSDGVGGYTF. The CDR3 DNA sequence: TGTGCCACCAGTGACGGGGTCGGTGGCTACACCTTC.